The T cell receptor (beta chain) under discussion was sequenced for a study of blood T cell repertoires in COVID-19. Germline V lookup: CDR1 SGHTA, CDR2 FQGTGA. V was pared by 5 bases and J by 5 bases, with 6 bases of the junction left unmatched. The CDR3 extends over 15 amino acids. Concerning this clone: Distinct nucleotide sequences in the sample also encode this CDR3.

Sequencing was performed with immunoSEQ multiplex PCR; in TCRdb, only in-frame clones are kept and a portion is missing. The sample carries 250,000 to 350,000 clones, about nine tenths recorded once. This rearrangement joins TRBV7-3 to TRBJ2-1; 10 bases agree with TRBD2. This receptor was taken from a middle-aged woman who had recovered from COVID-19. Sequences were obtained from peripheral blood. In DNA form, the CDR3 reads TGTGCCAGCAGCCCGCGGACTAGCGGCCACAATGAGCAGTTCTTC. Protein sequence: CASSPRTSGHNEQFF.